This TCR beta chain is drawn from a study of shared clonotypes between healthy human individuals (dated by TCRdb to 2018 to 2021). For the study in its entirety: Two women and three men aged 18 to 49 years were included in the cohort. Per donor, three plates each were used for CD4 naive and CD4 memory, two for CD8 naive, and one for CD8 memory. To estimate repertoire size and how much clonotype sharing occurs between individuals, the study deeply sequenced the blood TCR repertoires of five or six healthy adults. Different laboratories and diverse techniques were used to prepare libraries and sequence TCR repertoires, to increase sequencing depth and limit assay-specific biases. Leukapheresis yielded between about 0.85 and 10 billion PBMCs per donor. The full study reports these points: Only blood was sampled, and tissue TCR repertoires likely differ from those in blood. Because the study included a small number of donors, the genetic and exposure-history diversity represented was limited. Sharing across a few donors was observed for around 5% of naive CD4, over 3% of naive CD8, around 2.5% of memory CD4, and around 0.4% of memory CD8 clonotypes. Compared with non-shared clonotypes, clonotypes shared by all four sorted-subset donors had higher generation probabilities. Rarefaction of sorted-subset datasets indicated incomplete sequencing despite the large sequencing depth. Pairwise subsampling led to the expectation that sequencing depth would affect the degree of clonotype sharing among donors. Naive subsets generally had larger estimated clonotype richness than memory subsets.

TCR CDR3 regions were amplified from genomic DNA by multiplex PCR using the deep immunoSEQ assay. Genomic DNA extracted from each cell subset was distributed evenly over all wells of several immunoSEQ 96-well plates, and each plate served as one replicate. For sorted subsets, approximately 210 ng of genomic DNA, equivalent to about 30,000 T cell genomes, went into each replicate PCR. Purified libraries were measured with a Qubit 3.0 fluorometer, size-checked on a Bioanalyzer 2100, and measured again with the KAPA Library Quantification kit. Each immunoSEQ 96-well plate was sequenced on its own single-read 150-cycle Illumina NextSeq 550 flow cell. In the source study's methods: The immunoSEQ output contained only junctional sequences without quality scores, so filtering could not match that applied to full-length reads. Sequences were annotated with PyIR, a Python wrapper for IgBLAST v1.9, and V/J genes and CDR3 were assigned using IMGT germline references. Reads were removed for weak V/J assignments (E-value above 1e-6), missing CDR3, stop codons, out-of-frame junctions, or ambiguous translated residues. V3J clonotypes were defined by identical inferred V gene, J gene, and CDR3 amino acid sequence. Percentage overlap between repertoires was calculated by dividing the number of shared unique clonotypes by the size of the smaller repertoire. Repertoire richness was assessed with RTK rarefaction, the Chao1 estimator, and Recon v2.1 estimates of unobserved clonotypes. Generation probabilities for all TCRbeta clonotypes obtained by the gDNA method from four donors were computed using OLGA. TCRdb stores this immuneACCESS table with in-frame sequences only. Part of the clones is absent; in the studies checked, under half of the shortfall reflects unresolved V genes, and no reason is known for the rest. The D gene and trimming were derived from the DNA, and the V and J assignments and clone size from that table. The sample has millions of clones on record, approximately 93% of them singletons. The ten most abundant clones make up 0.39% of the sample.

The CDR3, cysteine through phenylalanine, is 13 amino acids long. The sequence is cut down to CDR3 DNA, 39 bases in frame from base 1. Via the germline V gene, CDR1 is SGHTA and CDR2 FQGTGA. The germline ends are 8 bases apart after V is trimmed by 5 bases and J by 1 base. The donors were healthy, HIV-negative adults with no recently reported acute infections or vaccinations. All donors were Caucasian adults living in Nashville, Tennessee, USA. CD4+ T cells were enriched by magnetic negative selection, after which naive cells were positively selected on CD45RA and the negative fraction was taken as the memory subset. After blood collection by leukapheresis, PBMCs were isolated using Ficoll-Histopaque density gradient centrifugation and then cryopreserved in the vapor phase of liquid nitrogen. Purity and quantity of every magnetically sorted T cell population were checked by analytical flow cytometry. From each sorted fraction, genomic DNA was isolated and quantified by UV absorbance on a Nanodrop 2000c.

With respect to this clone: Its antigen is unknown. The sample holds no much larger clone one base away, and base qualities are not on file.

The sequence is built from TRBV7-3 and TRBJ1-1; a confident D gene designation cannot be given. The sequence derives from a man younger than 30 in good health. Some clones in this sample may be carry-over from other donors' samples. Sequenced: naive CD4+ T cells from PBMCs. The cell subset or site label for this specimen denotes: CD45RA+ positively selected. The DNA sequence reads TGTGCCAGCAGCGTAGGGAAGAACACTGAAGCTTTCTTT. It encodes CASSVGKNTEAFF.